This T cell receptor beta chain originates from a study of T cell responses to AZD1222 COVID-19 vaccine. The protocol was immunoSEQ multiplex PCR, while the TCRdb copy is restricted to in-frame clones and leaves out a portion. The sample yields 150,000 to 200,000 clones, 94% seen once. CDR1 and CDR2 (germline): LNHDA, SQIVND (reference sequence). Trimming took off 5 bases at V and 4 bases at J, with 12 bases between the two ends. This CDR3 contains 14 residues. Study outcomes and limitations: Clonal diversity was possibly underestimated, and the donors were mostly white British, with more females.

For this clone: Its matching antigen is unknown.

The chain has TRBV19 and TRBJ1-3; D perhaps matches TRBD1 (5 bases). The source material was peripheral blood, sampled 28 days after the second AZD1222 dose. This TCR was recovered from an adult who received the AZD1222 COVID-19 vaccine. CDR3 region: CASSPQADGNTIYF. The CDR3 nucleotides are TGTGCCAGTAGTCCACAGGCGGACGGAAACACCATATATTTT.